The 10 T cell receptor beta chains below were found in one sample sequenced in a study of Ad26.COV2.S vaccination and SARS-CoV-2 variants. As to treatment: around 19 received Ad26.COV2.S at low or high dose, single or two shots; roughly 5 received placebo; per-sample allocation not given. Each sample was drawn 63 days after the first injection (of vaccine or placebo). Measured with immunoSEQ multiplex PCR; TCRdb has only the in-frame clones, and not every one. The table includes about 280,000 clones, about 87% detected once. Material: peripheral blood, obtained in a trial of Ad26.COV2.S vaccine versus placebo. These receptors were taken from a person aged 18-60 years who received the Ad26.COV2.S COVID-19 vaccine or a placebo.

The gene calls are TRBV3-1 (or the pseudogene TRBV3-2) and TRBJ2-7, with 11 positions matching TRBD1. Germline V lookup: CDR1 LGHDT, CDR2 YNNKEL (reference sequence). V dropped 1 base and J dropped 4; count of bases not matched to a gene: 3. This CDR3 spans 15 amino acids. CDR3 protein: CASSQGTGGRYEQYF. DNA for the CDR3: TGTGCCAGCAGCCAAGGGACAGGGGGCAGGTACGAGCAGTACTTC.

This clone has only a few counts. The CDR3 reads CASSPSGQPQHF. In DNA form, the CDR3 reads TGTGCCAGCAGCCCAAGTGGGCAGCCCCAGCATTTT. The chain couples TRBV7-9 to TRBJ1-5; D gene uncertain. V lost 5 bases and J 7 bases, leaving 9 bases between the germline ends. Germline V gene lookup returns CDR1 SEHNR and CDR2 FQNEAQ (reference sequence). The CDR3 spans 12 residues.

The chain links TRBV5-1 to TRBJ2-1; 9 nucleotides line up with TRBD2. The CDR3 length is 16 residues. CDR1 SGHRS and CDR2 YFSETQ come from the germline V gene. The V and J ends lost 2 bases and 0 bases, in that order; junction bases with no gene match: 3. This CDR3 reads CASSFLAGVSYNEQFF. For the CDR3, the DNA is TGCGCCAGCAGCTTCTTAGCGGGGGTCTCCTACAATGAGCAGTTCTTC. Together with reference TRBV5-1 and TRBJ2-1, the CDR3 gives the full variable domain: KAGVTQTPRYLIKTRGQQVTLSCSPISGHRSVSWYQQTPGQGLQFLFEYFSETQRNKGNFPGRFSGRQFSNSRSEMNVSTLELGDSALYLCASSFLAGVSYNEQFFGPGTRLTVL.

This rearrangement joins TRBV12-5 to TRBJ1-2; D remains unclear. Germline loops: CDR1 LGHNT, CDR2 FRNRAP. This CDR3 has 14 amino acids. Trimming removed 0 bases from V and 4 bases from J, with 9 bases in between. The CDR3 bases are TGTGCTAGTGGTTTGGTACCGGGCGTCTATGGCTACACCTTC. This sequence encodes CASGLVPGVYGYTF.

J is TRBJ2-3 and V is TRBV7-2; 8 bases agree with TRBD1. The CDR3 sequence is 15 residues long. Trimming at V came to 1 base and at J to 7 bases, leaving 7 bases not matched to a gene. CDR1 is SGHTA and CDR2 is FQGNSA in the germline V gene. The CDR3 sequence: CASSLDRGTSNTQYF. In nucleotides, the CDR3 is TGTGCCAGCAGCTTAGACAGGGGGACCTCCAATACGCAGTATTTT. Drawing the rest from reference TRBV7-2 and TRBJ2-3, the complete variable domain is GAGVSQSPSNKVTEKGKDVELRCDPISGHTALYWYRQSLGQGLEFLIYFQGNSAPDKSGLPSDRFSAERTGGSVSTLTIQRTQQEDSAVYLCASSLDRGTSNTQYFGPGTRLTVL.

This clone was recorded many times. V gene TRBV11-3 combines with J gene TRBJ2-1; D may be TRBD2 (5 bases). Trimming took off 5 bases at V and 7 bases at J, with 12 bases between the two ends. This CDR3 has 13 residues. The germline gives CDR1 SGHNT, CDR2 YENEEA. This CDR3 is CASSSGVGNEQFF. CDR3 coding DNA: TGTGCCAGCAGCAGCGGCGTAGGGAATGAGCAGTTCTTC.

The chain links TRBV12-3 or TRBV12-4 to TRBJ1-1; D call uncertain. The CDR3 has 12 amino acids. The germline V and J ends were trimmed by 10 bases and 0 bases, with 9 bases remaining between them. The CDR3 region has the DNA TGTGCCATTGAGCCTATGAACACTGAAGCTTTCTTT. It codes for CAIEPMNTEAFF.

In its sample, this clone was seen a few times. The J gene is TRBJ2-7, the V gene TRBV7-9, with TRBD2 matching 14 bases. The CDR3 runs 16 residues. Germline V gene sequence: CDR1 SEHNR, CDR2 FQNEAQ (reference sequence). With 5 bases clipped from V and 3 bases from J, the junction kept 6 bases outside the gene matches. CDR3 region: CASSPQTSGRVYEQYF. The CDR3 DNA follows: TGTGCCAGCAGCCCCCAGACTAGCGGGAGGGTCTACGAGCAGTACTTC.

The chain carries TRBV10-1 and TRBJ2-3; 10 nucleotides align to TRBD2. CDR3 size: 15 residues. V lost 4 bases and J lost 6; bases outside the gene matches: 7. Germline V gene sequence: CDR1 WNHNN, CDR2 SYGVQD (reference sequence). CDR3 coding DNA: TGCGCCAGCAGTGCCTCTGCTAGCGGGAGCGATACGCAGTATTTT. Protein product: CASSASASGSDTQYF.

This clone came up once. CDR3 sequence: CASSLTSDIFSGNTIYF. The DNA for the CDR3 is TGTGCCAGCTCACTCACCTCCGATATTTTCTCTGGAAACACCATATATTTT. The chain combines TRBV18 with TRBJ1-3; D is uncertain. From germline, CDR1 is KGHSH and CDR2 LQKENI. The V end lost 4 bases, the J end lost 0 bases, and 16 bases lay between the germline ends. The CDR3 spans 17 residues.